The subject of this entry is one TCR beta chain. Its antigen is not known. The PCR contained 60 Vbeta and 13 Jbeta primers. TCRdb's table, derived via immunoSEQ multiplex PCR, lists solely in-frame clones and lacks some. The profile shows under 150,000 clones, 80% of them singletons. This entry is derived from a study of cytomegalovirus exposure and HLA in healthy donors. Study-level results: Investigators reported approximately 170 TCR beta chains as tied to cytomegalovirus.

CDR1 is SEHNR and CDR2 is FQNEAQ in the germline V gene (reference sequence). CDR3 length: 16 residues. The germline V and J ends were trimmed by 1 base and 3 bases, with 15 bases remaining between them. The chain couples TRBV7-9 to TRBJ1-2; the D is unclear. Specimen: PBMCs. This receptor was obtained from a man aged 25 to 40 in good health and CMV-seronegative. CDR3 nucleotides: TGTGCCAGCAGCTTAGTGGCAGGAAGGTTGGACTATGGCTACACCTTC. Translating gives CASSLVAGRLDYGYTF.